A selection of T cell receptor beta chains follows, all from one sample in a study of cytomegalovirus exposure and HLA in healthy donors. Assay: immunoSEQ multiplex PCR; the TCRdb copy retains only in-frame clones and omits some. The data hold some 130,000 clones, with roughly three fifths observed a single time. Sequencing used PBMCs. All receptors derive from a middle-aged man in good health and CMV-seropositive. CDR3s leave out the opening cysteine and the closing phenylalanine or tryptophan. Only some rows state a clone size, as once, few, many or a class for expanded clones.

CDR3: ASSPWTGFGNTIY; V: TRBV7-2; J: TRBJ1-3; size: few
CDR3: ASSLSGGSYNEQF; V: TRBV11-2; J: TRBJ2-1; size: -
CDR3: ASSIRMNTEAF; V: TRBV19; J: TRBJ1-1; size: few
CDR3: ASSVGGGTGELF; V: TRBV9; J: TRBJ2-2; size: -
CDR3: ASSIGQMNTEAF; V: TRBV19; J: TRBJ1-1; size: -
CDR3: ASSPTRDTDTQY; V: TRBV7-9; J: TRBJ2-3; size: -
CDR3: ASSIGLAGADQY; V: TRBV19; J: TRBJ2-5; size: -
CDR3: ASSTGDQPQH; V: TRBV6-6; J: TRBJ1-5; size: few
CDR3: ASGGTGYT; V: TRBV7-9; J: TRBJ1-2; size: -
CDR3: ASSDRTSPLGEQY; V: TRBV2; J: TRBJ2-7; size: -
CDR3: ASRTYPGTTSYEQY; V: TRBV2; J: TRBJ2-7; size: -
CDR3: ASSLDRGLGGYT; V: TRBV7-9; J: TRBJ1-2; size: -
CDR3: ASSWRASGYNEQF; V: TRBV5-1; J: TRBJ2-1; size: -
CDR3: ASSDGSDRIGEAF; V: TRBV2; J: TRBJ1-1; size: -
CDR3: ASSLERGQETQY; V: TRBV13; J: TRBJ2-5; size: -